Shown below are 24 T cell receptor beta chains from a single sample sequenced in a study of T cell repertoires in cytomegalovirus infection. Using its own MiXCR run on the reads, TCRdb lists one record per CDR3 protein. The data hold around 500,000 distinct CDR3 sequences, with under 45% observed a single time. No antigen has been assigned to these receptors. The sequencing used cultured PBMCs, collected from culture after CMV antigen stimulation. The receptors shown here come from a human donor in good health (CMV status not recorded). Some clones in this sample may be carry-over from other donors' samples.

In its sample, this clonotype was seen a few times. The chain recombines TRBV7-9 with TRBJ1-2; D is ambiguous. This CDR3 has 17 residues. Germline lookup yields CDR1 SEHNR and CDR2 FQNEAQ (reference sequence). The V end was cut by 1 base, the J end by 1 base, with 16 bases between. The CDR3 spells CASSLDSRASGNYGYTF. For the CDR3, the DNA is TGTGCCAGCAGCTTAGATTCACGCGCTTCGGGTAACTATGGCTACACCTTC.

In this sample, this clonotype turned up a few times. The CDR3 bases are TGTGCCAGCAGTCCAGCGGGAGTAGAAGAGACCCAGTACTTC. It translates to CASSPAGVEETQYF. The V call is TRBV12-3 or TRBV12-4, the J call TRBJ2-5; 8 bases align to TRBD2. CDR3 length: 14 residues. J gave up 3 bases and V 5 bases, and 5 bases lay outside the gene matches.

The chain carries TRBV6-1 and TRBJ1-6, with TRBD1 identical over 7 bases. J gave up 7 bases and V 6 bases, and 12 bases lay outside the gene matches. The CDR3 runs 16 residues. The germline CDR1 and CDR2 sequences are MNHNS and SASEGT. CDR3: CASRTNSQGWNSPLHF. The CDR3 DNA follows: TGTGCCAGCAGAACTAATTCACAGGGGTGGAATTCACCCCTCCACTTT.

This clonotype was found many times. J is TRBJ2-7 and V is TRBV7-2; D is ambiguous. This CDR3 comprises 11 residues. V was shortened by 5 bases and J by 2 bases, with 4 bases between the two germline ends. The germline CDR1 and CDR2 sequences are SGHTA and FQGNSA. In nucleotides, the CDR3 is TGTGCCAGCAGCGCGGCCTACGAGCAGTACTTC. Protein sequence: CASSAAYEQYF.

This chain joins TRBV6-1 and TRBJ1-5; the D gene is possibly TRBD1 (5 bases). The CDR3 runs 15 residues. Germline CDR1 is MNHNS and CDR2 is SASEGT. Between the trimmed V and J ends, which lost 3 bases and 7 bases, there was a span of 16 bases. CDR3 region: CASSEQTAGFQPQHF. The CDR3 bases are TGTGCCAGCAGTGAGCAGACAGCCGGATTCCAGCCCCAGCATTTT.

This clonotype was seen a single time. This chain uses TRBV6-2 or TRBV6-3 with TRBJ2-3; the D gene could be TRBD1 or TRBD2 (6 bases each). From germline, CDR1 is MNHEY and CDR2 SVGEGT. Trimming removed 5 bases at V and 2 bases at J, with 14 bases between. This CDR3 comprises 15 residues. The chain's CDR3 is CASSRGGLNTDTQYF. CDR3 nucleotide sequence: TGTGCCAGCAGTCGAGGGGGGCTGAACACAGATACGCAGTATTTT.

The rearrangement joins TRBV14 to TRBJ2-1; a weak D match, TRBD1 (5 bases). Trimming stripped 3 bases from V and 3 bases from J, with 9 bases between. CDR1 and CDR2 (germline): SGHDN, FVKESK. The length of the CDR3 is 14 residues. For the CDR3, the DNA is TGTGCCAGCAGCCACTCCAGGGTCTACAATGAGCAGTTCTTC. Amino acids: CASSHSRVYNEQFF.

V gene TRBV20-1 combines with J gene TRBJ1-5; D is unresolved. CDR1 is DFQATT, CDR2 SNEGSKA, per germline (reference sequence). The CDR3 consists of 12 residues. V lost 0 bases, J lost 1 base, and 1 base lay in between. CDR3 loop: CSARESNQPQHF. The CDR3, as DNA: TGCAGTGCTAGAGAGAGCAATCAGCCCCAGCATTTT.

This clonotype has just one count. The CDR3 is CASVGTSGRTDTQYF. The CDR3 region has the DNA TGTGCCAGCGTTGGGACTAGCGGGAGAACAGATACGCAGTATTTT. The rearrangement joins TRBV2 to TRBJ2-3, with 14 bases aligning to TRBD2. With V trimmed by 8 bases and J by 3 bases, 4 bases remained unmatched. CDR1 is SNHLY, CDR2 FYNNEI, per germline. The CDR3 runs 15 residues. The variable domain in full, completed from reference TRBV2 and TRBJ2-3, reads EPEVTQTPSHQVTQMGQEVILRCVPISNHLYFYWYRQILGQKVEFLVSFYNNEISEKSEIFDDQFSVERPDGSNFTLKIRSTKLEDSAMYFCASVGTSGRTDTQYFGPGTRLTVL.

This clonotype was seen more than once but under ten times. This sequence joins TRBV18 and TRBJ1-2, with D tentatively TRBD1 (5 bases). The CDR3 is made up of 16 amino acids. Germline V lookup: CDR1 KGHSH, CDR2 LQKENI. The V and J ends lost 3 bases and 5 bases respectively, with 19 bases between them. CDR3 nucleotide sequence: TGTGCCAGCTCACCCTCCATCGACAGTTTTGCTTATGGCTACACCTTC. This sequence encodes CASSPSIDSFAYGYTF. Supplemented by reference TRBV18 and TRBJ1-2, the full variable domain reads NAGVMQNPRHLVRRRGQEARLRCSPMKGHSHVYWYRQLPEEGLKFMVYLQKENIIDESGMPKERFSAEFPKEGPSILRIQQVVRGDSAAYFCASSPSIDSFAYGYTFGSGTRLTVV.

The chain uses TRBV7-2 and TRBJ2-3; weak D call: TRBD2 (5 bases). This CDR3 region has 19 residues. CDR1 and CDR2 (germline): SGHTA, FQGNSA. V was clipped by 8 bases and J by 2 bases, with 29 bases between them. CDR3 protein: CASLQRFGVFRGSTDTQYF. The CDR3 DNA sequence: TGTGCCAGCTTACAGCGGTTTGGGGTGTTCCGTGGGTCCACAGATACGCAGTATTTT.

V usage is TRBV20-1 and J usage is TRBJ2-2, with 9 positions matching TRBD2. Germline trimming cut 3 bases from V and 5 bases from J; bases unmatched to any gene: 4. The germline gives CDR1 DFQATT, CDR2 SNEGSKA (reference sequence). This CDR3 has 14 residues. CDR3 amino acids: CSARVSGRTGELFF. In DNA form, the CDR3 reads TGCAGTGCTAGGGTTAGCGGGAGAACCGGGGAGCTGTTTTTT.

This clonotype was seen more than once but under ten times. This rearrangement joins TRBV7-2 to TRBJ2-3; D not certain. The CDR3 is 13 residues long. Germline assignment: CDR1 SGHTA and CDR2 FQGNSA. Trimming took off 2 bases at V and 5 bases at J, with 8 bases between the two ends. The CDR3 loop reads CASSLTPQDTQYF. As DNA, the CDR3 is TGTGCCAGCAGCTTAACCCCCCAAGATACGCAGTATTTT.

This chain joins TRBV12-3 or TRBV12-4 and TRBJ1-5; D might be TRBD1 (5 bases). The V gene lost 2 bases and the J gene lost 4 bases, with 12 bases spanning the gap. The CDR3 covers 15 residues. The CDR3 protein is CASSLSPGLNQPQHF. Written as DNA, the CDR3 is TGTGCCAGCAGTTTAAGCCCGGGGCTGAATCAGCCCCAGCATTTT.

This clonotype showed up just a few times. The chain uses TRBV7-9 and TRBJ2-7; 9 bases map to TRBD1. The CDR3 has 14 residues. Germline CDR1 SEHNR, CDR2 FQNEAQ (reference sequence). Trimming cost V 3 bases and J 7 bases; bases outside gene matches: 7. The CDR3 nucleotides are TGTGCCAGCAGCTTTTACGGGACAGGGCAGGAGCAGTACTTC. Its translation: CASSFYGTGQEQYF.

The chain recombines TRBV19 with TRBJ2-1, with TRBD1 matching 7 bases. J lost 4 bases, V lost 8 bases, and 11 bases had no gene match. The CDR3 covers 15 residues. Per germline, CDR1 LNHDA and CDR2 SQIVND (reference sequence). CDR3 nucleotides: TGTGCCAGTCTCCCGACGGGGACAGCTTACAATGAGCAGTTCTTC. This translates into CASLPTGTAYNEQFF. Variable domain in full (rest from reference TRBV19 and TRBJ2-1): DGGITQSPKYLFRKEGQNVTLSCEQNLNHDAMYWYRQDPGQGLRLIYYSQIVNDFQKGDIAEGYSVSREKKESFPLTVTSAQKNPTAFYLCASLPTGTAYNEQFFGPGTRLTVL.

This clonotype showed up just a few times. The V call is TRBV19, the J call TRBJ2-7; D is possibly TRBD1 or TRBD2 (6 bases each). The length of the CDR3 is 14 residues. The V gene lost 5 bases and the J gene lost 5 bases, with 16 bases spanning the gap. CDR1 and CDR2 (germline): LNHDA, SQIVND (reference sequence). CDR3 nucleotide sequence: TGTGCCAGTAGTCCCCGGGGGCGTTCAAACGAGCAGTACTTC. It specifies CASSPRGRSNEQYF.

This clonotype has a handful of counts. This CDR3 reads CASSLIPGDTQYF. DNA of the CDR3: TGCGCCAGCAGCCTCATCCCGGGGGATACGCAGTATTTT. V is TRBV5-1 and J is TRBJ2-3, with D tentatively TRBD2 (5 bases). This CDR3 region has 13 residues. Trimming shortened V by 4 bases and J by 6 bases, and 12 bases separated the two germline ends. Germline CDR1 SGHRS, CDR2 YFSETQ.

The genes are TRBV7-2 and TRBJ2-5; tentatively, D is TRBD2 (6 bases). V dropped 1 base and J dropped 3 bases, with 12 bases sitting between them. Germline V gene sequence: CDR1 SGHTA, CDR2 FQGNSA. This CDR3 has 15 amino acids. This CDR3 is CASSLVVGREETQYF. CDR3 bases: TGTGCCAGCAGCTTAGTGGTCGGGAGAGAAGAGACCCAGTACTTC.

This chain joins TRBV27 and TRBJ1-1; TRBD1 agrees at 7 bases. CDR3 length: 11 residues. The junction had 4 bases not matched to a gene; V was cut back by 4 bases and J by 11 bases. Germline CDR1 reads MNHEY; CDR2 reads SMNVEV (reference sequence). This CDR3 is CASSSPGGAFF. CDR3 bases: TGTGCCAGCAGTTCCCCAGGGGGGGCTTTCTTT.

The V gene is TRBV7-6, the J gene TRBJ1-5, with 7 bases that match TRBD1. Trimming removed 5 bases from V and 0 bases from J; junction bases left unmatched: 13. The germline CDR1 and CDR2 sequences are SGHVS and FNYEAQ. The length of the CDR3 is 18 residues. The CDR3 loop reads CASSPDRARGYSNQPQHF. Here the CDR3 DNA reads TGTGCCAGCAGCCCCGACAGGGCCCGGGGATATAGCAATCAGCCCCAGCATTTT.

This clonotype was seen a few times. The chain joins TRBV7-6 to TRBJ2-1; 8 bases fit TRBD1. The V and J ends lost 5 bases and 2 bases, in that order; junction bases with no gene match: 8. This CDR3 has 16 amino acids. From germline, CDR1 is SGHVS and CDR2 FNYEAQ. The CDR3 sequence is CASSPQGVSAYNEQFF. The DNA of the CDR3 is TGTGCCAGCAGCCCACAGGGGGTTTCAGCCTACAATGAGCAGTTCTTC.

The CDR3 loop is CASTNHYTEAFF. The CDR3 nucleotides read TGTGCCAGCACCAACCACTACACTGAAGCTTTCTTT. The rearrangement links TRBV11-2 to TRBJ1-1; D is unresolved. There are 12 residues in the CDR3. From germline, CDR1 is SGHAT and CDR2 FQNNGV. The V and J ends lost 7 bases and 3 bases respectively, with 9 bases between them. Looking up the rest from reference TRBV11-2 and TRBJ1-1 gives the full variable domain: EAGVAQSPRYKIIEKRQSVAFWCNPISGHATLYWYQQILGQGPKLLIQFQNNGVVDDSQLPKDRFSAERLKGVDSTLKIQPAKLEDSAVYLCASTNHYTEAFFGQGTRLTVV.

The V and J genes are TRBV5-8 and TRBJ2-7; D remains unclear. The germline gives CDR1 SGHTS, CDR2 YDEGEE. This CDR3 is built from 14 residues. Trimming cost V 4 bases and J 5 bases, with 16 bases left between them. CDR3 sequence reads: CASSGIRVINEQYF. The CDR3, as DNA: TGTGCCAGCAGCGGAATTAGGGTGATCAACGAGCAGTACTTC.